The 4 T cell receptor beta chains given below trace back to one sample, sequenced in a study of T-cell memory formation after mild COVID-19. TCRdb analysed the 5' RACE reads with MiXCR anew, one entry per CDR3 protein. There are some 290,000 distinct CDR3 sequences in the sample; around 15% occur only once, and roughly 23% lies in the top ten. Sequencing used PBMCs or a T cell subset sorted from them (not recorded which). The receptor source for this set is a man aged 18-30 years who had mild COVID-19 (a few samples of this study predate the infection). Cell type and time point are not known.

This clonotype was recorded a few times. This sequence joins TRBV5-1 and TRBJ1-4; 10 nucleotides line up with TRBD1. The CDR3 length is 15 residues. The ends lost 4 bases at V and 6 bases at J; junction bases unmatched: 6. Germline-derived CDR1 and CDR2 are SGHRS and YFSETQ. CDR3: CASSPLGTGDEKLFF. In DNA, the CDR3 is TGCGCCAGCAGCCCCCTGGGGACAGGGGATGAAAAACTGTTTTTT.

This chain links TRBV29-1 with TRBJ2-7, with TRBD1 as a possible D gene (5 bases). Germline-derived CDR1 and CDR2 are SQVTM and ANQGSEA. This CDR3 is 14 amino acids long. V gave up 5 bases and J gave up 2 bases, with 16 bases separating them. The CDR3 sequence is CSVHKAQGTYEQYF. For the CDR3, the DNA is TGCAGCGTTCATAAGGCCCAGGGCACCTACGAGCAGTACTTC.

V usage is TRBV7-8 and J usage is TRBJ2-6; no reliable D call. Deletions cut 2 bases from V and 2 bases from J, with 7 bases between. The length of the CDR3 is 15 residues. The germline V gene encodes CDR1 SGHVS and CDR2 FQNEAQ. CDR3 region: CASSLTRTGANVLTF. CDR3 in DNA: TGTGCCAGCAGCTTAACGCGGACTGGGGCCAACGTCCTGACTTTC.

The chain employs TRBV27 and TRBJ1-5; the match to TRBD1 covers 7 bases. This CDR3 comprises 14 residues. Germline CDR1 reads MNHEY; CDR2 reads SMNVEV (reference sequence). After removal of 5 bases from V and 5 bases from J, the junction contained 6 bases not matched to a gene. The CDR3 DNA sequence: TGTGCCAGCAGTACGACAGGGCCTTATCAGCCCCAGCATTTT. Protein: CASSTTGPYQPQHF.